Listed below are T cell receptor beta chains from one sample, sequenced in a study of blood T cell repertoires in COVID-19. Data came from immunoSEQ multiplex PCR; TCRdb stores just in-frame clones and leaves some out. This table holds approximately 290,000 clones, about 90% found once. Source material: peripheral blood. These receptors originate from a woman under 40 with COVID-19, enrolled during active disease. Each CDR3 is given with its conserved first and last residue. A clone size is listed for some rows: how often the clone was seen (once, few, many), or a class if it is expanded.

J	size	V	length	CDR3
TRBJ1-3	.	TRBV5-1	15	CASSLGHSSGNTIYF
TRBJ2-7	.	TRBV4-1	13	CASSSTGTGYQYF
TRBJ2-7	once	TRBV5-1	14	CASSFPGTGYEQYF
TRBJ1-2	.	TRBV28	15	CASSLSRGRGYGYTF
TRBJ1-2	.	TRBV5-1	16	CASRGTDDTYGYGYTF
TRBJ1-4	.	TRBV5-1	14	CASSPDRGEEKLFF
TRBJ2-2	.	TRBV5-1	16	CASSPVGTGNTGELFF
TRBJ2-5	once	TRBV5-8	15	CASSSASGGWETQYF
TRBJ2-7	once	TRBV18	16	CASSPRASGGADEQYF
TRBJ1-1	.	TRBV7-8	13	CASSLEGDTEAFF
TRBJ2-1	.	TRBV19	21	CASSIRPVTHQGQPEYNEQFF
TRBJ2-4	.	TRBV2	15	CASRDPGQGGNIQYF
TRBJ2-7	.	TRBV5-4	14	CASQPDRPSYEQYF
TRBJ1-5	once	TRBV29-1	12	CSVRQGEQPQHF
TRBJ2-1	.	TRBV2	14	CASSLSGGRHEQFF
TRBJ2-3	.	TRBV21-1	16	CASSNPGRASTDTQYF
TRBJ1-2	.	TRBV10-2	14	CASSGWDRENGYTF
TRBJ1-3	.	TRBV6-5	14	CASSYRGSGNTIYF
TRBJ2-3	.	TRBV27	15	CANTGREGSADTQYF
TRBJ2-7	.	TRBV7-9	13	CASSLALINEQYF
TRBJ1-2	.	TRBV4-1	15	CASSLIRDSNYGYTF
TRBJ2-1	.	TRBV19	17	CASQYMSLAGGPGEQFF
TRBJ2-3	.	TRBV18	13	CASSPGGTDTQYF
TRBJ2-3	.	TRBV5-1	18	CASSLGLAGGLVTDTQYF
TRBJ1-5	once	TRBV7-8	13	CASSYDRNQPQHF
TRBJ1-1	.	TRBV11-2	15	CASSLITGGGTEAFF
TRBJ2-1	once	TRBV7-9	13	CASSRQVGDEQFF
TRBJ1-2	.	TRBV5-1	16	CASSLTSPPENDGYTF
TRBJ2-7	.	TRBV14	18	CASSQVVASGGPLEEQYF
TRBJ1-5	.	TRBV21-1	24	CASSKAEVGQGASKLVWSNQPQHF
TRBJ2-7	.	TRBV23-1	14	CASSHGRGHYEQYF
TRBJ2-3	.	TRBV11-2	17	CASSLPLTAGRTDTQYF
TRBJ1-4	.	TRBV28	15	CASSPLTGVREKLFF
TRBJ1-3	.	TRBV20-1	17	CSASSGRSDESGNTIYF
TRBJ1-1	.	TRBV9	13	CASWGEGSTEAFF
TRBJ1-1	.	TRBV5-1	15	CASSRDRRGNTEAFF
TRBJ1-2	.	TRBV11-2	13	CASSFANSYGYTF
TRBJ1-4	.	TRBV28	14	CASNTGPWGEKLFF
TRBJ1-2	.	TRBV30	12	CAWSGSRRGYTF
TRBJ1-5	.	TRBV2	18	CASSEARGGGIFSEPQHF
TRBJ1-4	.	TRBV7-8	17	CASSATVRPILLVKLFF
TRBJ1-2	.	TRBV27	16	CASSPLGQGENYGYTF
TRBJ1-2	.	TRBV28	14	CASSWRGQGHGYTF
TRBJ1-5	.	TRBV19	13	CASSMQTGQPQHF
TRBJ2-3	.	TRBV24-1	15	CATSEGLPSTDTQYF
TRBJ2-7	many	TRBV7-9	14	CASSSWTGTGEQYF